Listed here are 2 T cell receptor beta chains from one sample, sequenced in a study of blood T cell repertoires in COVID-19. TCRdb's table, derived via immunoSEQ multiplex PCR, lists solely in-frame clones and lacks some. The table records more than 150,000 clones, 87% of them present only once. Sequencing used PBMCs or T cells enriched from blood (not recorded which). The receptor source for this set is a young woman who had recovered from COVID-19.

The chain employs TRBV3-1 (or the pseudogene TRBV3-2) and TRBJ2-1; TRBD2 might be the D (7 bases). V was shortened by 5 bases and J by 1 base, with 18 bases between the two germline ends. This CDR3 comprises 17 residues. Per germline, CDR1 LGHDT and CDR2 YNNKEL (reference sequence). CDR3 coding DNA: TGTGCCAGCAGCGATCCAAGGGGGGGGGTTTCCTACAATGAGCAGTTCTTC. Translation gives CASSDPRGGVSYNEQFF.

The rearrangement joins TRBV5-1 to TRBJ2-7; 8 bases align to TRBD1. The CDR3 covers 15 residues. The V segment lost 1 base and the J segment 2 bases; nucleotides outside the gene matches: 5. Germline CDR1 is SGHRS and CDR2 is YFSETQ. The CDR3 region has the DNA TGCGCCAGCAGCTTGCTCGGACAGGGTCCCTACGAGCAGTACTTC. It encodes CASSLLGQGPYEQYF.